This paragraph reports one T cell receptor (beta chain). Its antigen is unknown. V was clipped by 3 bases and J by 0 bases, with 6 bases between them. The CDR3 sequence is 13 residues long. CDR1 is SGHVS and CDR2 is FQNEAQ in the germline V gene. Some clones are missing from TCRdb's copy, which holds only in-frame ones; the method was immunoSEQ multiplex PCR. The sample lists 95,000 to 150,000 clones; about 90% were seen once. The data stem from a study of T cell responses to AZD1222 COVID-19 vaccine. Study-wide context: Researchers grouped second doses given at about 4 or about 12 weeks into one pool.

Points from the study as a whole: Sampling captured repertoires only after the peak T cell response. As reported, nearly half of all spike-specific TCRs target variant regions that are unmutated. Spike-specific TCR repertoires showed rising breadth and depth after two AZD1222 doses.

The chain recombines TRBV7-8 with TRBJ2-7; unclear D gene. The sample was peripheral blood, taken on day 0 of AZD1222 vaccination. The TCR was taken from an adult in good health. Here the CDR3 DNA reads TGTGCCAGCAGCTTTCCGAGCTCCTACGAGCAGTACTTC. This sequence encodes CASSFPSSYEQYF. Using reference TRBV7-8 and TRBJ2-7 for the parts outside the CDR3, the full variable domain is GAGVSQSPRYKVAKRGQDVALRCDPISGHVSLFWYQQALGQGPEFLTYFQNEAQLDKSGLPSDRFFAERPEGSVSTLKIQRTQQEDSAVYLCASSFPSSYEQYFGPGTRLTVT.